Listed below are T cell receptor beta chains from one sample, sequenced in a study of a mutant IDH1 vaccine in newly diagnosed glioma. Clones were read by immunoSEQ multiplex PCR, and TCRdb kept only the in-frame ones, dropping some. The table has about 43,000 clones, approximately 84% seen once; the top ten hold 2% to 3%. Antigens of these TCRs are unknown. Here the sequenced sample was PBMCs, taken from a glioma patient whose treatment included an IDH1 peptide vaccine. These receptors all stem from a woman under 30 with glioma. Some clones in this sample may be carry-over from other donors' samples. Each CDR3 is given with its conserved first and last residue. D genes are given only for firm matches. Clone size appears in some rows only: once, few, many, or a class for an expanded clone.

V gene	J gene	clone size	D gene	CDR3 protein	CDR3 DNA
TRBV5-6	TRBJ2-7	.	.	CASSLARGQTYEQYF	TGTGCCAGCAGCTTGGCCCGGGGTCAGACCTACGAGCAGTACTTC
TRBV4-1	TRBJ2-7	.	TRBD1	CASRTGAFSYEQYF	TGCGCCAGCCGAACAGGGGCTTTCTCCTACGAGCAGTACTTC
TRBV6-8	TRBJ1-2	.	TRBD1	CASSGTTGTGGSYGYTF	TGTGCCAGCAGTGGGACGACCGGGACAGGGGGCTCCTATGGCTACACCTTC
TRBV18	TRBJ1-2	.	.	CASSLYRWDYGYTF	TGTGCCAGCTCACTTTATCGTTGGGACTATGGCTACACCTTC
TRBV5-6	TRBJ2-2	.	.	CASSLGSVTGELFF	TGTGCCAGCAGCTTGGGTAGCGTCACCGGGGAGCTGTTTTTT
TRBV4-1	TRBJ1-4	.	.	CASSQAPLRRRGPEKLFF	TGCGCCAGCAGCCAAGCCCCGCTCCGCCGCCGGGGGCCCGAAAAACTGTTTTTT
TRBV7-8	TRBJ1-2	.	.	CASSLSGPANYGYTF	TGTGCCAGCAGCTTATCAGGCCCCGCTAACTATGGCTACACCTTC
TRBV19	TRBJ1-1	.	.	CASSVLGTEAFF	TGTGCCAGTAGCGTCCTGGGCACTGAAGCTTTCTTT
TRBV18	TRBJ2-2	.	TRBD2	CASSPGLALNTGELFF	TGTGCCAGCTCACCGGGACTAGCGTTGAACACCGGGGAGCTGTTTTTT
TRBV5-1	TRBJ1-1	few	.	CASSLRADTEAFF	TGCGCCAGCAGCTTGCGGGCGGACACTGAAGCTTTCTTT
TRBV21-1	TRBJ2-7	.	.	CAIRFLAAYEQYF	TGTGCCATTAGGTTCCTAGCGGCCTACGAGCAGTACTTC
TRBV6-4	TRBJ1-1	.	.	CASKWSGENTEAFF	TGTGCCAGCAAGTGGTCAGGAGAGAACACTGAAGCTTTCTTT
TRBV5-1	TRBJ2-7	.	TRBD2	CASSQTSSLLEQYF	TGCGCCAGCAGCCAGACTAGCAGTCTTCTCGAGCAGTACTTC
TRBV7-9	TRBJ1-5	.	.	CASSLAGDGSNQPQHF	TGTGCCAGCAGCTTAGCGGGGGACGGGAGCAATCAGCCCCAGCATTTT
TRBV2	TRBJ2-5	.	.	CAHSPGDSDQETQYF	TGTGCCCATTCACCCGGCGACAGCGACCAAGAGACCCAGTACTTC
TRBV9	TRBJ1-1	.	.	CASSVGPSLNTEAFF	TGTGCCAGCAGCGTAGGACCCTCCCTAAACACTGAAGCTTTCTTT
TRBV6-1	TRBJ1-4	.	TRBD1	CASSVQGAGEKLFF	TGTGCCAGCAGTGTCCAGGGGGCAGGTGAAAAACTGTTTTTT
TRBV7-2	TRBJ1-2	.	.	CASSLAWAGLRSGYTF	TGTGCCAGCAGCTTAGCCTGGGCAGGGTTAAGGTCGGGCTACACCTTC
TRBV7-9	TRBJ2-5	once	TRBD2	CASSLGLAHKETQYF	TGTGCCAGCAGCTTAGGACTAGCCCACAAAGAGACCCAGTACTTC
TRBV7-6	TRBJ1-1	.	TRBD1	CASSLAGTGKLQSEAFF	TGTGCCAGCAGCTTAGCTGGGACAGGGAAGCTCCAGTCTGAAGCTTTCTTT
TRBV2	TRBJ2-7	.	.	CASSFTYEQYF	TGTGCCAGCTCATTTACCTACGAGCAGTACTTC
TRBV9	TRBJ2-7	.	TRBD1	CASSVGWGQFGEQYF	TGTGCCAGCAGCGTAGGTTGGGGACAGTTCGGCGAGCAGTACTTC
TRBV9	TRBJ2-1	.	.	CASSVSGNTGRFYNEQFF	TGTGCCAGCAGCGTATCGGGAAATACGGGACGCTTCTACAATGAGCAGTTCTTC
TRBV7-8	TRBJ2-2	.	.	CASSLASPGPANTGELFF	TGTGCCAGCAGCTTAGCCTCTCCAGGGCCGGCGAACACCGGGGAGCTGTTTTTT
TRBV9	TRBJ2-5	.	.	CASSVASQETQYF	TGTGCCAGCAGCGTTGCCAGCCAAGAGACCCAGTACTTC
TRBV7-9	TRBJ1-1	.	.	CASRGTSKNTEAFF	TGTGCCAGCAGAGGGACAAGCAAGAACACTGAAGCTTTCTTT
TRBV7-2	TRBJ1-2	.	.	CASSFKRGGEFEHGYTF	TGTGCCAGCAGCTTCAAAAGGGGGGGGGAGTTCGAACATGGCTACACCTTC
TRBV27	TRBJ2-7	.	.	CASSPRGRGSEQYF	TGTGCCAGCAGTCCTCGGGGCAGGGGTTCCGAGCAGTACTTC
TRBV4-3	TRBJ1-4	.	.	CASSQELFNEKLFF	TGCGCCAGCAGCCAAGAGTTGTTTAATGAAAAACTGTTTTTT
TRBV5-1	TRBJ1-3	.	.	CASSLEGAGGNTIYF	TGCGCCAGCAGCTTGGAAGGGGCAGGAGGAAACACCATATATTTT
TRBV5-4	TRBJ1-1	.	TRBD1	CASSFRQGLNTEAFF	TGTGCCAGCAGCTTCCGACAGGGACTGAACACTGAAGCTTTCTTT
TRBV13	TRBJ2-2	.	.	CASSPQGWSTGELFF	TGTGCCAGCAGCCCCCAAGGGTGGAGCACCGGGGAGCTGTTTTTT
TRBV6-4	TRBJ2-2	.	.	CASSRTENTGELFF	TGTGCCAGCAGCCGGACGGAGAACACCGGGGAGCTGTTTTTT
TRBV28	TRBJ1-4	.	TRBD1	CASSWDRVNEKLFF	TGTGCCAGCAGTTGGGACAGGGTTAATGAAAAACTGTTTTTT
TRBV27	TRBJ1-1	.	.	CASSLGRQTEAFF	TGTGCCAGCAGTTTAGGCAGGCAGACTGAAGCTTTCTTT
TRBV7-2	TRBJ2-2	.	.	CASSSQSGGTGELFF	TGTGCCAGCAGCTCCCAGAGTGGGGGCACCGGGGAGCTGTTTTTT
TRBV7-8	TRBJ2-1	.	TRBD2	CASSLYGPGGNEQFF	TGTGCCAGCAGCTTATATGGTCCCGGGGGGAATGAGCAGTTCTTC
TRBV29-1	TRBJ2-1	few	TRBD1	CSVEGSGQGGHNEQFF	TGCAGCGTTGAAGGCTCGGGACAGGGGGGACACAATGAGCAGTTCTTC
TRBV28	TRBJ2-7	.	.	CAIRGQGGNEQYF	TGTGCCATTCGGGGGCAGGGTGGAAACGAGCAGTACTTC
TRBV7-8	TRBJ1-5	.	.	CASSLLLGRINQPQHF	TGTGCCAGCAGCCTTCTCCTGGGACGGATCAATCAGCCCCAGCATTTT
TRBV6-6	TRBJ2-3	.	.	CASKGGGASTDTQYF	TGTGCCAGCAAGGGAGGGGGGGCATCCACAGATACGCAGTATTTT
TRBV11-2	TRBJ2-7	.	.	CASSPIGKGSSYEQYF	TGTGCCAGCAGCCCGATAGGGAAGGGTAGCTCCTACGAGCAGTACTTC
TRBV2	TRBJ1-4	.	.	CASTPEGNEKLFF	TGTGCCAGCACCCCGGAGGGGAATGAAAAACTGTTTTTT
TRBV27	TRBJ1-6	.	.	CASGRDSPLHF	TGTGCCAGCGGGAGGGATTCACCCCTCCACTTT
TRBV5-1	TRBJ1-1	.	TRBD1	CASSPGTGGTEAFF	TGCGCCAGCAGCCCCGGGACAGGGGGCACTGAAGCTTTCTTT
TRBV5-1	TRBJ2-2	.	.	CASSILGSNTGELFF	TGCGCCAGCAGTATACTGGGCTCGAACACCGGGGAGCTGTTTTTT
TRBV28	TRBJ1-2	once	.	CAARSEAPEDGYTF	TGTGCCGCTCGGTCCGAGGCGCCGGAGGATGGCTACACCTTC
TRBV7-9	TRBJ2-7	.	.	CASSLQGNEQYF	TGTGCCAGCAGCTTACAGGGTAACGAGCAGTACTTC
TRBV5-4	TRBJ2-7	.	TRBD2	CASSPAGGQLYEQYF	TGTGCCAGCAGCCCGGCGGGGGGCCAACTCTACGAGCAGTACTTC
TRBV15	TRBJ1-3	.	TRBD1	CATSPGTGGLIAGNTIYF	TGTGCCACCAGTCCCGGGACAGGGGGCCTGATTGCTGGAAACACCATATATTTT
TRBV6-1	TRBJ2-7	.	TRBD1	CASRGQGWAYEQYF	TGTGCCAGCAGGGGACAGGGGTGGGCCTACGAGCAGTACTTC
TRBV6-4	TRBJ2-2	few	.	CASSEEAGRTGELFF	TGTGCCAGCAGTGAAGAGGCGGGAAGAACCGGGGAGCTGTTTTTT
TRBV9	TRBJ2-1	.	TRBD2	CASSGTVGGSSYNEQFF	TGTGCCAGCAGCGGGACGGTCGGCGGGAGCTCCTACAATGAGCAGTTCTTC
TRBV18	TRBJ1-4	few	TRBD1	CASSPRQGQGEKLFF	TGTGCCAGCTCACCACGACAGGGGCAGGGTGAAAAACTGTTTTTT
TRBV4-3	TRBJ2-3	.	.	CASSQPLGDTQYF	TGCGCCAGCAGCCAACCCTTGGGGGATACGCAGTATTTT
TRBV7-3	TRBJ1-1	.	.	CASSSIGWGSEAFF	TGTGCCAGCAGCTCAATAGGGTGGGGCAGTGAAGCTTTCTTT